This T cell receptor beta chain was sequenced during a study of cytotoxic CD8 clonotypes in ibrutinib-treated CLL. At the level of the study: After median roughly 68 months, approximately 15 stayed in remission, approximately twelve progressed; responses about 25 partial, 2 complete.

About this clone itself: The antigen is unknown.

TCRdb keeps only in-frame clones here, not all; method: immunoSEQ multiplex PCR. The sample shows more than 200,000 clones, less than 75% of them seen only once. This CDR3 is built from 15 residues. V dropped 3 bases and J dropped 3 bases, with 16 bases sitting between them. Germline CDR1 is SGHRS and CDR2 is YFSETQ. The study's findings and limits: Rising at ibrutinib response, clonality subsequently fell back toward baseline at progression. Baseline-level clonality went beyond age-matched healthy donors and moved in step with circulating CD8+ T-cell counts.

The receptor's source is a human donor with chronic lymphocytic leukemia. The V call is TRBV5-1, the J call TRBJ2-7; D is possibly TRBD2 (6 bases). Sequences were derived from PBMCs, sampled after 24 months of ibrutinib treatment. The CDR3 reads CASSSSRLANYEQYF. The CDR3 nucleotides are TGCGCCAGCAGCTCCTCTAGGCTAGCGAACTACGAGCAGTACTTC.